The 14 T cell receptor beta chains below all came from one sample that was sequenced in a study of blood T cell repertoires in COVID-19. Clones were read by immunoSEQ multiplex PCR, and TCRdb kept only the in-frame ones, dropping some. The sample includes about 74,000 clones, around 90% of them seen just once. Sequencing input: peripheral blood. These TCRs come from a woman older than 75 with active or convalescent COVID-19.

The chain is built from TRBV11-2 and TRBJ1-5; maybe TRBD1 (5 bases). This CDR3 contains 14 residues. Trimming took off 5 bases at V and 3 bases at J, with 11 bases between the two ends. The V gene's germline CDR1 is SGHAT and CDR2 FQNNGV. The CDR3 region is CASSVDSNNQPQHF. DNA for the CDR3: TGTGCCAGCAGCGTCGACAGCAACAATCAGCCCCAGCATTTT.

The V call is TRBV6-6, the J call TRBJ2-2; D might be TRBD1 (6 bases). CDR3 size: 15 residues. CDR1 and CDR2 from the germline V gene are MNHNY and SVGAGI (reference sequence). Trimming shortened V by 4 bases and J by 0 bases, and 9 bases separated the two germline ends. The CDR3 bases are TGTGCCAGCAGTTCGGACAGAACGAACACCGGGGAGCTGTTTTTT. It encodes CASSSDRTNTGELFF.

In this sample, this clone turned up once. This chain joins TRBV3-1 (or the pseudogene TRBV3-2) and TRBJ1-2; D possibly corresponds to TRBD1 (5 bases). V was pared by 4 bases and J by 2 bases, with 11 bases between. CDR1 and CDR2 from the germline V gene are LGHDT and YNNKEL (reference sequence). This CDR3 is 14 amino acids long. The CDR3 nucleotides read TGTGCCAGCAGCCGGAGGGGCCAGAACTATGGCTACACCTTC. Residues: CASSRRGQNYGYTF.

The V and J genes are TRBV5-1 and TRBJ2-7; D may be TRBD2 (5 bases). CDR3 size: 16 residues. Germline V lookup: CDR1 SGHRS, CDR2 YFSETQ. V lost 0 bases, J lost 2 bases, and 15 bases lay in between. This CDR3 reads CASSLGVAGVPYEQYF. CDR3 in DNA: TGCGCCAGCAGCTTGGGGGTTGCCGGGGTCCCCTACGAGCAGTACTTC. The complete variable domain, with remaining parts taken from reference TRBV5-1 and TRBJ2-7, reads KAGVTQTPRYLIKTRGQQVTLSCSPISGHRSVSWYQQTPGQGLQFLFEYFSETQRNKGNFPGRFSGRQFSNSRSEMNVSTLELGDSALYLCASSLGVAGVPYEQYFGPGTRLTVT.

To note about this clone: One end of the junction varies from germline; a read error may be responsible. This chain uses TRBV3-1 (or the pseudogene TRBV3-2) with TRBJ1-2; TRBD1 aligns across 7 bases. Per germline, CDR1 LGHDT and CDR2 YNNKEL (reference sequence). There are 12 residues in the CDR3. In DNA, the CDR3 is TGTGCCAGCAGCCAAGGGGGCAGGGGGAGGATTTTC. Protein product: CASSQGGRGRIF.

The J gene is TRBJ2-1, the V gene TRBV5-1; 10 bases are a match to TRBD2. Per germline, CDR1 SGHRS and CDR2 YFSETQ. This CDR3 has 15 residues. Unmatched junction bases numbered 7, after V lost 3 bases and J lost 7 bases. CDR3 sequence: CASSSLAGVGNEQFF. DNA for the CDR3: TGCGCCAGCAGCTCGCTAGCGGGGGTGGGGAATGAGCAGTTCTTC.

The V gene is TRBV2, the J gene TRBJ2-3, with TRBD1 matching 8 bases. There are 12 residues in the CDR3. Germline V lookup: CDR1 SNHLY, CDR2 FYNNEI. J gave up 4 bases and V 10 bases, and 4 bases lay outside the gene matches. The CDR3 DNA sequence: TGTGCCACTAGGGACAGGTCAGATACGCAGTATTTT. This gives the protein CATRDRSDTQYF. Full variable domain (rest looked up from reference TRBV2 and TRBJ2-3): EPEVTQTPSHQVTQMGQEVILRCVPISNHLYFYWYRQILGQKVEFLVSFYNNEISEKSEIFDDQFSVERPDGSNFTLKIRSTKLEDSAMYFCATRDRSDTQYFGPGTRLTVL.

As concerns this clone: Other nucleotide sequences from this sample produce the same CDR3. This rearrangement joins TRBV5-1 to TRBJ1-2, with 9 bases matching TRBD1. Germline V gene data show CDR1 as SGHRS and CDR2 as YFSETQ. V shed 4 bases and J 2 bases; nucleotides not matched to a gene: 3. The length of the CDR3 is 14 residues. The CDR3 DNA follows: TGCGCCAGCAGCCCTGGACAGGGGAACTATGGCTACACCTTC. Translated, it gives CASSPGQGNYGYTF. The full variable domain, with the rest looked up from reference TRBV5-1 and TRBJ1-2, is KAGVTQTPRYLIKTRGQQVTLSCSPISGHRSVSWYQQTPGQGLQFLFEYFSETQRNKGNFPGRFSGRQFSNSRSEMNVSTLELGDSALYLCASSPGQGNYGYTFGSGTRLTVV.

This clone has only one observation. The rearrangement links TRBV27 to TRBJ1-4; D possibly corresponds to TRBD1 (6 bases). Germline V gives CDR1 MNHEY, CDR2 SMNVEV (reference sequence). This CDR3 is built from 13 residues. Trimming pared 7 bases from V and 5 bases from J, leaving 11 bases between. The DNA for the CDR3 is TGTGCCAGCAATCAGGGGCCCAATGAAAAACTGTTTTTT. Residues: CASNQGPNEKLFF.

The V call is TRBV10-3, the J call TRBJ2-3; 9 bases are a match to TRBD2. Germline V CDR1 and CDR2: ENHRY, SYGVKD. The trim removed 10 bases at V and 4 bases at J, leaving 12 bases unmatched. The CDR3 spans 15 residues. Written as DNA, the CDR3 is TGTGCCACCAACGAAGCGGGGGGTAGTGCAGATACGCAGTATTTT. It is translated as CATNEAGGSADTQYF.

This clone appeared a single time. The chain recombines TRBV12-3 or TRBV12-4 with TRBJ1-3, with D possibly TRBD1 on 5 matching bases. This CDR3 is built from 13 residues. The ends were cut back, 6 bases at V and 4 bases at J, with 10 bases in the middle. The CDR3 sequence is CASRRDSGNTIYF. DNA of the CDR3: TGTGCCAGCAGGCGGGACTCCGGAAACACCATATATTTT.

The chain couples TRBV5-4 to TRBJ1-1; D gene ambiguous. The CDR3 length is 13 residues. Trimming pared 2 bases from V and 6 bases from J, leaving 11 bases between. Germline-derived CDR1 and CDR2 are SGHNT and YYREEE (reference sequence). DNA for the CDR3: TGTGCCAGCAGCTTTGTAGAGGGCCCTGAAGCTTTCTTT. It yields the protein CASSFVEGPEAFF.

The genes are TRBV9 and TRBJ2-5, with 13 positions matching TRBD2. V lost 3 bases and J lost 1; bases outside the gene matches: 3. Per the germline V gene, CDR1 is SGDLS and CDR2 is YYNGEE. The CDR3 loop spans 16 amino acids. The CDR3 sequence: CASSAGLAGFQETQYF. The CDR3 DNA sequence: TGTGCCAGCAGCGCGGGACTAGCGGGGTTCCAAGAGACCCAGTACTTC.

J is TRBJ2-3 and V is TRBV5-1; a possible D gene is TRBD2 (6 bases). Germline values: CDR1 SGHRS, CDR2 YFSETQ. Trimming pared 5 bases from V and 2 bases from J, leaving 15 bases between. The CDR3 covers 15 residues. CDR3 coding DNA: TGCGCCAGCAGTGGGTTAGCGGCTCCCACAGATACGCAGTATTTT. It yields the protein CASSGLAAPTDTQYF.